These 16 T cell receptor beta chains were sequenced from one sample in a study of CD8+CD57+ T cells in acquired aplastic anemia. Genomic DNA, the template, was used for profiling of the TCR beta VDJ and CDR3. Each CDR3 protein is one row after TCRdb ran MiXCR on the reads. This sample has around 180,000 distinct CDR3 sequences; 64% occur once, and the top ten carry 46%. Sequenced input: sorted CD4+, CD8+, or CD8+CD57+ T cells (not recorded which) from PBMCs. These TCRs come from a human donor with severe aplastic anemia or a healthy control (not recorded which).

V is TRBV20-1 and J is TRBJ2-5; D unclear. The germline gives CDR1 DFQATT, CDR2 SNEGSKA (reference sequence). CDR3 size: 14 residues. Deletions cut 2 bases from V and 8 bases from J, with 18 bases between. CDR3 nucleotides: TGCAGTGCTAGACCCGAAGGCCGAGTGGGTACCCAGTACTTC. Its protein product is CSARPEGRVGTQYF.

This clonotype came up many times. The chain combines TRBV24-1 with TRBJ2-7; tentative D call: TRBD2 (6 bases). This CDR3 region has 16 residues. CDR1 and CDR2 (germline): KGHDR, SFDVKD. V shed 2 bases and J shed 6 bases, with 19 bases lying between them. CDR3 nucleotide sequence: TGTGCCACCAGTGATTGGGACTCGCTGCTGATAAGCGAGCAGTACTTC. It yields the protein CATSDWDSLLISEQYF.

The chain couples TRBV7-9 to TRBJ2-3; TRBD2 matches at 14 bases. J gave up 11 bases and V 5 bases, and 18 bases lay outside the gene matches. The length of the CDR3 is 18 residues. Germline CDR1 and CDR2: SEHNR and FQNEAQ (reference sequence). The CDR3 here is CASSRGLAGDPGHNEQYF. The CDR3 DNA sequence: TGTGCCAGCAGCCGGGGACTAGCGGGGGACCCCGGACACAATGAGCAGTATTTT.

This clonotype came up many times. V usage is TRBV9 and J usage is TRBJ2-1; tentative D call: TRBD2 (7 bases). Germline CDR1 reads SGDLS; CDR2 reads YYNGEE. V was clipped by 7 bases and J by 8 bases, with 13 bases between them. The CDR3 has 12 amino acids. The CDR3 DNA sequence: TGTGCCAGCTCTCGAGGGGGGGATGAGCAGTTCTTC. This encodes CASSRGGDEQFF. Supplemented by reference TRBV9 and TRBJ2-1, the full variable domain reads DSGVTQTPKHLITATGQRVTLRCSPRSGDLSVYWYQQSLDQGLQFLIQYYNGEERAKGNILERFSAQQFPDLHSELNLSSLELGDSALYFCASSRGGDEQFFGPGTRLTVL.

Only a few counts were recorded for this clonotype. The rearrangement uses TRBV29-1 and TRBJ1-2; 7 nucleotides align to TRBD1. Losses at the gene ends were 3 bases for V and 7 bases for J; bases not matched to a gene: 5. Germline CDR1 reads SQVTM; CDR2 reads ANQGSEA. The CDR3 totals 12 residues. The CDR3 DNA follows: TGCAGCGTTGAGGGCCAGGGGGGTGGCTACACCTTC. Protein: CSVEGQGGGYTF.

This clonotype was picked up a small number of times. The chain joins TRBV15 to TRBJ1-6, with D unclear. The CDR3 sequence is 15 residues long. CDR1 LNHNV and CDR2 YYDKDF come from the germline V gene (reference sequence). V was pared by 0 bases and J by 7 bases, with 10 bases between. The CDR3 here is CATSRDQPGNSPLHF. CDR3 in DNA: TGTGCCACCAGCAGAGATCAACCGGGGAATTCACCCCTCCACTTT.

V usage is TRBV14 and J usage is TRBJ2-7; 9 nucleotides match TRBD2. V shed 1 base, J shed 6 bases, and the junction held 4 bases outside the gene matches. The CDR3 runs 14 residues. Germline V CDR1 and CDR2: SGHDN, FVKESK. CDR3 region: CASSQVLAGSEQYF. Written as DNA, the CDR3 is TGTGCCAGCAGCCAAGTCCTAGCGGGATCCGAGCAGTACTTC.

This clonotype was seen a few times. The chain links TRBV27 to TRBJ2-3; D is unclear. The CDR3 totals 13 residues. Germline values: CDR1 MNHEY, CDR2 SMNVEV (reference sequence). V lost 1 base and J lost 5, with 7 bases in between. CDR3 region: CASSLFWGDTQYF. The CDR3 bases are TGTGCCAGCAGTTTATTTTGGGGAGATACGCAGTATTTT.

CDR3 protein: CASSRQGRLRSTGELFF. The CDR3 region has the DNA TGTGCCAGCAGCAGACAGGGGCGCCTCCGAAGCACCGGGGAGCTGTTTTTT. The chain has TRBV2 and TRBJ2-2; 8 bases match TRBD1. V was pared by 6 bases and J by 4 bases, with 13 bases of the junction left unmatched. This CDR3 is 17 amino acids long. Germline V gene lookup returns CDR1 SNHLY and CDR2 FYNNEI.

The chain joins TRBV20-1 to TRBJ1-1; tentative D call: TRBD1 (5 bases). V lost 7 bases and J 2 bases, leaving 17 bases between the germline ends. The CDR3 is 14 residues long. From germline, CDR1 is DFQATT and CDR2 SNEGSKA (reference sequence). The CDR3 sequence is CSVVTALLNTEAFF. The CDR3 coding sequence is TGCAGTGTTGTGACAGCCCTTCTCAACACTGAAGCTTTCTTT.

The gene calls are TRBV7-2 and TRBJ1-5; 9 bases fit TRBD1. Trimming removed 2 bases from V and 0 bases from J; junction bases left unmatched: 2. Germline V CDR1 and CDR2: SGHTA, FQGNSA. The CDR3 totals 16 residues. CDR3 sequence: CASSLPGQGSNQPQHF. CDR3 in DNA: TGTGCCAGCAGCTTACCGGGACAGGGTAGCAATCAGCCCCAGCATTTT.

The gene calls are TRBV20-1 and TRBJ2-1; D not resolved. This CDR3 spans 13 amino acids. Germline CDR1 is DFQATT and CDR2 is SNEGSKA (reference sequence). Trimming took off 4 bases at V and 0 bases at J, with 7 bases between the two ends. CDR3 nucleotide sequence: TGCAGTGCTAATGTGGCCTCCTACAATGAGCAGTTCTTC. It yields the protein CSANVASYNEQFF.

This clonotype was seen only a few times. V usage is TRBV20-1 and J usage is TRBJ2-7, with D hard to call. Trimming removed 0 bases from V and 0 bases from J, with 9 bases in between. CDR1 DFQATT and CDR2 SNEGSKA come from the germline V gene (reference sequence). The length of the CDR3 is 14 residues. CDR3 amino acids: CSARDRRLSYEQYF. The CDR3 DNA is TGCAGTGCTAGAGATCGCAGGCTCTCCTACGAGCAGTACTTC.

This rearrangement joins TRBV12-3 or TRBV12-4 to TRBJ1-2, with 8 bases fitting TRBD1. V shed 4 bases, J shed 3 bases, and the junction held 7 bases outside the gene matches. The length of the CDR3 is 15 residues. The CDR3 DNA reads TGTGCCAGCAGTTGGCCATCAGGGGGCGACTATGGCTACACCTTC. This translates into CASSWPSGGDYGYTF.

On this clonotype itself: Possible read error: a much larger clone is one base away. This rearrangement joins TRBV6-1 to TRBJ1-1; D gene uncertain. The CDR3 consists of 15 residues. Germline CDR1 MNHNS, CDR2 SASEGT. V was pared by 2 bases and J by 6 bases, with 16 bases between. The CDR3 is CASSESTAIAAEAFF. In DNA, the CDR3 is TGTGCCAGCAGTGAATCGACCGCTATTGCCGCTGAAGCTTTCTTT.

The chain recombines TRBV20-1 with TRBJ1-1, with D possibly TRBD1 on 6 matching bases. Trimming left V 1 base short and J 3 bases short, with 9 bases between. Germline values: CDR1 DFQATT, CDR2 SNEGSKA (reference sequence). The CDR3 length is 13 residues. CDR3 in amino acids: CSARGGRDTEAFF. The CDR3 DNA follows: TGCAGTGCTAGAGGGGGGCGAGACACTGAAGCTTTCTTT.